This T cell receptor beta chain emerged from a study of T cell responses to AZD1222 COVID-19 vaccine. Clones were read by immunoSEQ multiplex PCR, and TCRdb kept only the in-frame ones, dropping some. This sample has more than 50,000 clones, with approximately 90% found just once. Germline CDR1 and CDR2: MGHRA and YSYEKL. This CDR3 has 19 residues. V dropped 2 bases and J dropped 5; count of bases not matched to a gene: 11. This chain uses TRBV4-1 with TRBJ2-5; 16 bases are a match to TRBD2. This receptor was identified in an adult in good health. The input for sequencing was peripheral blood, taken on day 0 of AZD1222 vaccination. The CDR3 sequence is CASSQNYPGLAGGRETQYF. The CDR3 nucleotides are TGCGCCAGCAGCCAAAATTACCCGGGACTAGCGGGGGGGCGCGAGACCCAGTACTTC.